This record covers a single TCR beta chain. Antigen unknown. The sample contains more than one DNA sequence encoding this CDR3. The V gene end was trimmed by 4 bases and the J gene end by 1 base; junction bases not matched to a gene: 4. The CDR3 length is 14 residues. CDR1 is SGHDT and CDR2 is YYEEEE in the germline V gene. Using CD45RO/CCR7/CD25/CD127/CD95/CD27, CD4+ naive, central memory, regulatory and stem cell-like memory cells were sorted. Reverse transcribing all isolated RNA meant expressed TCRB transcripts were sequenced. An average of roughly 4 million reads was obtained for naive, central memory and regulatory T cell samples. Data came from immunoSEQ multiplex PCR; TCRdb stores just in-frame clones and leaves some out. This sample has hundreds of thousands of clones, with around 15% found just once. The sample comes from a study of beta chain features in type 1 diabetes. Whole-study findings and limits: Moderate but significant shortening of TCRB CDR3s was recorded in all four CD4+ subsets from Type 1 diabetes patients. There were fewer insertions and more deletions at the VDJ junctions of type 1 diabetes patients.

The rearrangement joins TRBV5-6 to TRBJ1-1, with 7 bases fitting TRBD1. This sequence was found in a man aged 18 to 29 with type 1 diabetes. Sequenced sample: naive CD4+ T cells from blood. This CDR3 is CASSSGTANTEAFF. For the CDR3, the DNA is TGTGCCAGCAGCAGTGGGACAGCGAACACTGAAGCTTTCTTT.